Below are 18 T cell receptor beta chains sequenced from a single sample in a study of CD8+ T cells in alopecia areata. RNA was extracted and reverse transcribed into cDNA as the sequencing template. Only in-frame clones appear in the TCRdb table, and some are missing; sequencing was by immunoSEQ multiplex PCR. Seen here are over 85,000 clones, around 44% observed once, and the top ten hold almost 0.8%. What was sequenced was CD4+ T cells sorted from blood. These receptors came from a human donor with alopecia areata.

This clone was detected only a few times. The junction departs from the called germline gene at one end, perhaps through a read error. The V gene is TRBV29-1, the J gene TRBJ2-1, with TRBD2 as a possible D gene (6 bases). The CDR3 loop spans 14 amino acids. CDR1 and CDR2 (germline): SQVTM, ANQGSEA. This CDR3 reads CSVEARREDNEQFF. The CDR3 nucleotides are TGCAGCGTGGAAGCTAGGAGGGAAGACAATGAGCAGTTCTTC.

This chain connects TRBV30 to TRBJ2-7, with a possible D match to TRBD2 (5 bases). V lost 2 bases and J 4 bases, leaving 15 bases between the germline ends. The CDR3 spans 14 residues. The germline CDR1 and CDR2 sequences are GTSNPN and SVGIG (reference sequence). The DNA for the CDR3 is TGTGCCTGGAGTACGGGGAGAGGTGAATACGAGCAGTACTTC. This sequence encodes CAWSTGRGEYEQYF.

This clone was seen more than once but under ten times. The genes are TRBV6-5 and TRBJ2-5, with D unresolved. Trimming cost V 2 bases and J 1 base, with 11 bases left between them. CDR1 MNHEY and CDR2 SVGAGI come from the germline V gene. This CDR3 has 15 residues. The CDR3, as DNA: TGTGCCAGCAGTTACCTACGTGGCAGCCAAGAGACCCAGTACTTC. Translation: CASSYLRGSQETQYF.

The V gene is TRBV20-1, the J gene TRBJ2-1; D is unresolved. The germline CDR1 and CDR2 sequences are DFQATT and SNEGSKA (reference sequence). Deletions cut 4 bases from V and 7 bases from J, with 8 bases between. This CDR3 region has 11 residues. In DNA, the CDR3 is TGCAGTGCTATAGTCTCGAATGAGCAGTTCTTC. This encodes CSAIVSNEQFF.

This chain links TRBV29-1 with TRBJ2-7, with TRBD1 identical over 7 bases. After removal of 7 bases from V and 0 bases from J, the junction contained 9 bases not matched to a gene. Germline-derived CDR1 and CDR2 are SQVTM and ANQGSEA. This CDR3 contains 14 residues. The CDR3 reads CSAKLDRSSYEQYF. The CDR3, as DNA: TGCAGCGCCAAACTGGACAGGAGCTCCTACGAGCAGTACTTC.

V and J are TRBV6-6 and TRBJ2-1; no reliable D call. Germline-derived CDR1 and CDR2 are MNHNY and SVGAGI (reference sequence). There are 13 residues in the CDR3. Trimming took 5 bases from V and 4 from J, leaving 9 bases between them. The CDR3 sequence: CASSPRLYNEQFF. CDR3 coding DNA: TGTGCCAGCAGTCCCCGACTGTACAATGAGCAGTTCTTC.

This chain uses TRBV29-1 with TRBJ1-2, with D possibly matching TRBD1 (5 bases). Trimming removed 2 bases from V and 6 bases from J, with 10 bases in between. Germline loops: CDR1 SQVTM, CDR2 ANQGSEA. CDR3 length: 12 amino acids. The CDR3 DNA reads TGCAGCGTTGAAATTCAGGGAGATGGCTACACCTTC. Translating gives CSVEIQGDGYTF. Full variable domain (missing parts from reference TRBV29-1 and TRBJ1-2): SAVISQKPSRDICQRGTSLTIQCQVDSQVTMMFWYRQQPGQSLTLIATANQGSEATYESGFVIDKFPISRPNLTFSTLTVSNMSPEDSSIYLCSVEIQGDGYTFGSGTRLTVV.

CDR3 coding DNA: TGCAGCGTTCGGGGGCAGTTGAACACTGAAGCTTTCTTT. As protein: CSVRGQLNTEAFF. This chain links TRBV29-1 with TRBJ1-1; possibly TRBD1 for D (6 bases). This CDR3 has 13 residues. The germline CDR1 and CDR2 sequences are SQVTM and ANQGSEA. Trimming shortened V by 5 bases and J by 0 bases, and 10 bases separated the two germline ends.

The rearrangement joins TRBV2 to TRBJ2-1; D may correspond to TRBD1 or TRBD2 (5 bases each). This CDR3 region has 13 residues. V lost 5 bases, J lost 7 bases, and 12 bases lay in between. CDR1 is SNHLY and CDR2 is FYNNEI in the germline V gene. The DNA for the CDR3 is TGTGCCAGCAGTCGGGACCTCCGGAATGAGCAGTTCTTC. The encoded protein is CASSRDLRNEQFF.

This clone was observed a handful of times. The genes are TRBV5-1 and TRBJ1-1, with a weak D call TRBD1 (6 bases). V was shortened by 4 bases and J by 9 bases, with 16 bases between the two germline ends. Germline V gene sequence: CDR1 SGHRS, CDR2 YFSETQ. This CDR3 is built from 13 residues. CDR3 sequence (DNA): TGCGCCAGCAGCCAGGCGGGACAAGACCAAGCTTTCTTT. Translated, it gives CASSQAGQDQAFF. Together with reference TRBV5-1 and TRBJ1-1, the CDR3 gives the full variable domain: KAGVTQTPRYLIKTRGQQVTLSCSPISGHRSVSWYQQTPGQGLQFLFEYFSETQRNKGNFPGRFSGRQFSNSRSEMNVSTLELGDSALYLCASSQAGQDQAFFGQGTRLTVV.

The DNA of the CDR3 is TGTGCCAGCAGCTTGGAAGGACAGGGGAAATGGGAGCAGTACTTC. Translating gives CASSLEGQGKWEQYF. This chain links TRBV5-6 with TRBJ2-7, with TRBD1 matching over 9 bases. This CDR3 comprises 15 residues. Unmatched junction bases numbered 8, after V lost 0 bases and J lost 7 bases. Germline assignment: CDR1 SGHDT and CDR2 YYEEEE.

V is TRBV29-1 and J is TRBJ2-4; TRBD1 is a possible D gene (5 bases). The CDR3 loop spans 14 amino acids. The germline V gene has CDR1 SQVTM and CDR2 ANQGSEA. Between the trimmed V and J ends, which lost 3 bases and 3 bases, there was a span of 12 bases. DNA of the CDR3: TGCAGCGTTGAGACAGCCGCCGTCAAAAACATTCAGTACTTC. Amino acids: CSVETAAVKNIQYF.

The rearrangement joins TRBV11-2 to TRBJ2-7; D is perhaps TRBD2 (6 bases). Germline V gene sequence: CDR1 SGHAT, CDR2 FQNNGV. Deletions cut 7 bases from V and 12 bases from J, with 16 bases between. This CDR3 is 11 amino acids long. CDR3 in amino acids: CASTNRRGVYF. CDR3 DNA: TGTGCCAGCACCAATCGGCGGGGAGTGTACTTC.

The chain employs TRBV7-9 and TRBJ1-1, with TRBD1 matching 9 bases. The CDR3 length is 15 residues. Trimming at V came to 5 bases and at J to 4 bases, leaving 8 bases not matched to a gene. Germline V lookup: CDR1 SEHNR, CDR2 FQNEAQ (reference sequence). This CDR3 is CASSAGGTGLTEAFF. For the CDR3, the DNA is TGTGCCAGCAGCGCCGGAGGGACAGGGCTCACTGAAGCTTTCTTT.

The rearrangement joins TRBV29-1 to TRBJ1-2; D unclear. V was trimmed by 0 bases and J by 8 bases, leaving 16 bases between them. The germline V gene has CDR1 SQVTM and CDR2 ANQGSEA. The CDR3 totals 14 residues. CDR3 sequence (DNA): TGCAGCGTTGAAGAGGTCAAGGGAGTTGGGGGCTACACCTTC. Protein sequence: CSVEEVKGVGGYTF. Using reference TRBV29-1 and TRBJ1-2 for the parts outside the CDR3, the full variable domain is SAVISQKPSRDICQRGTSLTIQCQVDSQVTMMFWYRQQPGQSLTLIATANQGSEATYESGFVIDKFPISRPNLTFSTLTVSNMSPEDSSIYLCSVEEVKGVGGYTFGSGTRLTVV.

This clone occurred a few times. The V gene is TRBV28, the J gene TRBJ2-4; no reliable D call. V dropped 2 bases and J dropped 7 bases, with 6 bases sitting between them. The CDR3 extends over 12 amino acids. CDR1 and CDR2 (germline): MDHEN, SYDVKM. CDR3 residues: CASSLINNIQYF. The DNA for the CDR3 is TGTGCCAGCAGTTTAATTAACAACATTCAGTACTTC.

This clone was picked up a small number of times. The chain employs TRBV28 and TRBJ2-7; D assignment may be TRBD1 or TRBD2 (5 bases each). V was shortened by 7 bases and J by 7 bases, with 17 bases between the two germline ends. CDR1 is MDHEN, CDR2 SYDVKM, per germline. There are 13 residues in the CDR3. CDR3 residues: CASTTGTVGEQYF. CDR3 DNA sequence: TGTGCCAGCACCACGGGGACCGTCGGGGAGCAGTACTTC.

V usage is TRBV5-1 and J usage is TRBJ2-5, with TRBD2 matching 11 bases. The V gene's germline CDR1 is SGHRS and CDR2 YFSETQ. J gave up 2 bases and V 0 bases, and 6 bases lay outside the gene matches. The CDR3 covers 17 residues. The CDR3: CASSLGSASGRQETQYF. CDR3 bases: TGCGCCAGCAGCTTGGGATCCGCTAGCGGGAGGCAAGAGACCCAGTACTTC.